The 13 T cell receptor beta chains listed next were all sequenced from one sample in a study of blood T cell repertoires in COVID-19. The data were produced by immunoSEQ multiplex PCR, yet TCRdb's version contains in-frame clones alone and is incomplete. The sample carries roughly 120,000 clones, about 88% recorded once. The sequenced sample consisted of peripheral blood. The receptors originated from a man aged 35 to 55 with acute or convalescent COVID-19.

This chain connects TRBV19 to TRBJ2-1, with 8 bases matching TRBD2. The length of the CDR3 is 15 residues. The V gene end was trimmed by 5 bases and the J gene end by 7 bases; junction bases not matched to a gene: 10. CDR1 is LNHDA, CDR2 SQIVND, per germline (reference sequence). In DNA, the CDR3 is TGTGCCAGTAGTTCCCGGGAGGGGGGGATGAATGAGCAGTTCTTC. Translating it yields CASSSREGGMNEQFF.

The rearrangement joins TRBV19 to TRBJ2-6; no firm D call. CDR3 length equals 17 residues. Germline V gives CDR1 LNHDA, CDR2 SQIVND (reference sequence). V shed 3 bases and J shed 0 bases, with 12 bases lying between them. CDR3: CASSIEQFSSGANVLTF. CDR3 bases: TGTGCCAGTAGTATCGAACAGTTCAGCTCTGGGGCCAACGTCCTGACTTTC. Full variable domain (outside the CDR3, taken from reference TRBV19 and TRBJ2-6): DGGITQSPKYLFRKEGQNVTLSCEQNLNHDAMYWYRQDPGQGLRLIYYSQIVNDFQKGDIAEGYSVSREKKESFPLTVTSAQKNPTAFYLCASSIEQFSSGANVLTFGAGSRLTVL.

This clone was observed a few times. The chain combines TRBV7-9 with TRBJ1-4, with 7 positions matching TRBD1. The CDR3 has 14 residues. V shed 2 bases, J shed 5 bases, and the junction held 2 bases outside the gene matches. Germline V gives CDR1 SEHNR, CDR2 FQNEAQ (reference sequence). CDR3 sequence: CASSLSRGNEKLFF. The CDR3 nucleotides read TGTGCCAGCAGCTTATCCAGGGGGAATGAAAAACTGTTTTTT. The whole variable domain, remainder taken from reference TRBV7-9 and TRBJ1-4, is DTGVSQNPRHKITKRGQNVTFRCDPISEHNRLYWYRQTLGQGPEFLTYFQNEAQLEKSRLLSDRFSAERPKGSFSTLEIQRTEQGDSAMYLCASSLSRGNEKLFFGSGTQLSVL.

This sequence joins TRBV29-1 and TRBJ1-2; D not certain. Germline lookup yields CDR1 SQVTM and CDR2 ANQGSEA. The CDR3 consists of 11 residues. Trimming cost V 4 bases and J 8 bases, with 11 bases left between them. CDR3 bases: TGCAGCGTTGTCACGGTGGGCGGCTACACCTTC. Protein product: CSVVTVGGYTF.

The rearrangement joins TRBV18 to TRBJ1-4; 11 nucleotides line up with TRBD1. Per the germline V gene, CDR1 is KGHSH and CDR2 is LQKENI. J lost 4 bases, V lost 3 bases, and 10 bases had no gene match. CDR3 size: 18 residues. For the CDR3, the DNA is TGTGCCAGCTCACCGATTCAGGGGACAGGGGGGCGTAATGAAAAACTGTTTTTT. Translation: CASSPIQGTGGRNEKLFF.

This clone was seen only a few times. The chain's CDR3 is CASSTEGAEAFF. The CDR3 DNA follows: TGTGCCAGTAGTACTGAGGGGGCTGAAGCTTTCTTT. The chain employs TRBV19 and TRBJ1-1; a weak D match, TRBD1 (6 bases). Trimming took 4 bases from V and 6 from J, leaving 9 bases between them. This CDR3 has 12 amino acids. In germline, CDR1 is LNHDA, CDR2 SQIVND (reference sequence).

V and J are TRBV6-2 or TRBV6-3 and TRBJ2-1; D not certain. Germline CDR1 and CDR2: MNHEY and SVGEGT. The CDR3 length is 17 residues. Trimming left V 4 bases short and J 5 bases short, with 21 bases between. CDR3 residues: CASSFYRPRGKDNEQFF. The DNA for the CDR3 is TGTGCCAGCAGTTTTTACCGACCCCGAGGCAAGGACAATGAGCAGTTCTTC.

In DNA, the CDR3 is TGTGCCAGTAGTATTTTTAGCGGGGGGCTAGGAGGTACGCAGTATTTT. This sequence encodes CASSIFSGGLGGTQYF. The V gene is TRBV19, the J gene TRBJ2-3; 10 positions match TRBD2. Germline values: CDR1 LNHDA, CDR2 SQIVND (reference sequence). V dropped 3 bases and J dropped 8; count of bases not matched to a gene: 11. This CDR3 is built from 16 residues.

This clone was observed once. The CDR3 DNA reads TGTGCCAGCAGCTTAGACGAGAGCTCCTACGAGCAGTACTTC. Translated: CASSLDESSYEQYF. The chain joins TRBV7-2 to TRBJ2-7; D gene unclear. V was shortened by 1 base and J by 0 bases, with 7 bases between the two germline ends. In germline, CDR1 is SGHTA, CDR2 FQGNSA. The CDR3 runs to 14 residues. Variable domain in full (rest from reference TRBV7-2 and TRBJ2-7): GAGVSQSPSNKVTEKGKDVELRCDPISGHTALYWYRQSLGQGLEFLIYFQGNSAPDKSGLPSDRFSAERTGGSVSTLTIQRTQQEDSAVYLCASSLDESSYEQYFGPGTRLTVT.

The chain recombines TRBV7-8 with TRBJ2-7, with TRBD1 as a possible D gene (6 bases). The V gene lost 7 bases and the J gene lost 3 bases, with 13 bases spanning the gap. CDR3 length: 13 residues. Per germline, CDR1 SGHVS and CDR2 FQNEAQ. CDR3 protein: CASTEDSFYEQYF. In DNA, the CDR3 is TGTGCCAGCACAGAGGACAGCTTCTACGAGCAGTACTTC.

The V and J genes are TRBV7-3 and TRBJ2-2, with TRBD1 identical over 8 bases. Germline CDR1 reads SGHTA; CDR2 reads FQGTGA. Trimming took 5 bases from V and 5 from J; bases not matched to a gene: 7. The CDR3 is 15 residues long. Here the CDR3 reads CASSLDRVRTGELFF. The CDR3 DNA is TGTGCCAGCAGCCTGGACAGGGTACGGACCGGGGAGCTGTTTTTT.

This chain connects TRBV6-6 to TRBJ1-1; D unresolved. V was pared by 2 bases and J by 2 bases, with 3 bases between. The CDR3 runs 12 residues. Germline assignment: CDR1 MNHNY and CDR2 SVGAGI (reference sequence). The DNA for the CDR3 is TGTGCCAGCAGTTACCAAAACACTGAAGCTTTCTTT. Translating it yields CASSYQNTEAFF.

The chain combines TRBV18 with TRBJ2-7; 7 nucleotides agree with TRBD2. V trimming: 5 bases; J trimming: 7 bases; junction bases outside the gene matches: 11. Germline V gene data show CDR1 as KGHSH and CDR2 as LQKENI. The CDR3 consists of 14 residues. The CDR3 spells CASSVGVGGKEQYF. The CDR3 bases are TGTGCCAGCTCAGTAGGAGTGGGGGGGAAGGAGCAGTACTTC.